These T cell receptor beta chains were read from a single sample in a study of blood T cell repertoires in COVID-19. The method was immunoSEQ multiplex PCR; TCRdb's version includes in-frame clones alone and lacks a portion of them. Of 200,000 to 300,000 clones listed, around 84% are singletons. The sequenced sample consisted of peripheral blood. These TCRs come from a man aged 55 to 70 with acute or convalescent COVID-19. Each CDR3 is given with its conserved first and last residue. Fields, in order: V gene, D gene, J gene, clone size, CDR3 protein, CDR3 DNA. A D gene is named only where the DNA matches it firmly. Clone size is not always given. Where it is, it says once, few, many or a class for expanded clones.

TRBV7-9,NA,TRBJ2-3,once,CASSLDLMSTDTQYF,TGTGCCAGCAGCTTAGACCTAATGAGCACAGATACGCAGTATTTT
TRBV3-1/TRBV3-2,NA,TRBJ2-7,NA,CASSQGYRGPTYEQYF,TGTGCCAGCAGCCAAGGATATCGCGGGCCAACCTACGAGCAGTACTTC
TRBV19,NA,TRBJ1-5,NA,CASTGQLSNQPQHF,TGTGCCAGTACAGGACAGCTTAGCAATCAGCCCCAGCATTTT
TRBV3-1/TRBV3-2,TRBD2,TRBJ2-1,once,CASSQGVGLGSNEQFF,TGTGCCAGCAGCCAGGGGGTCGGACTAGGATCGAATGAGCAGTTCTTC
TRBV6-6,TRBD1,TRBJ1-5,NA,CASSPPGGSNQPQHF,TGTGCCAGCAGCCCTCCAGGGGGTAGCAATCAGCCCCAGCATTTT
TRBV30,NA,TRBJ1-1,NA,CAWSKTGSDTEAFF,TGTGCCTGGAGTAAGACAGGATCGGACACTGAAGCTTTCTTT
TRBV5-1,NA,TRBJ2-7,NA,CASSGGVVLDLTYEQYF,TGCGCCAGCAGCGGCGGTGTAGTCCTAGATCTTACCTACGAGCAGTACTTC
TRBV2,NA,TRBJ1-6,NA,CASRQESSYNSPLHF,TGTGCCAGCAGACAGGAGAGCTCCTATAATTCACCCCTCCACTTT
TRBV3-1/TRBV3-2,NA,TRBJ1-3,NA,CASSHAAGNTIYF,TGTGCCAGCAGCCATGCGGCTGGAAACACCATATATTTT
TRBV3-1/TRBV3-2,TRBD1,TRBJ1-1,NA,CASSPWTGWVGEAFF,TGTGCCAGCAGCCCCTGGACAGGGTGGGTCGGTGAAGCTTTCTTT
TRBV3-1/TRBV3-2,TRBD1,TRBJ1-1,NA,CASTLQGGTEAFF,TGTGCCAGCACCCTACAGGGGGGCACTGAAGCTTTCTTT
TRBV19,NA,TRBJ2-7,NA,CASSKPLTQGRSTYEQYF,TGTGCCAGTAGTAAGCCCCTTACACAGGGAAGGTCAACCTACGAGCAGTACTTC
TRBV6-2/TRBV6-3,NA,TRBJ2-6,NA,CASSRRGSGANVLTF,TGTGCCAGCAGCCGAAGGGGATCTGGGGCCAACGTCCTGACTTTC
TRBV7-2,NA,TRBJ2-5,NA,CASSLAGTTGETQYF,TGTGCCAGCAGCTTAGCGGGTACTACTGGGGAGACCCAGTACTTC
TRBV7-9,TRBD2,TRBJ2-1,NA,CASSPASGGWNEQFF,TGTGCCAGCAGCCCTGCTAGCGGGGGGTGGAATGAGCAGTTCTTC
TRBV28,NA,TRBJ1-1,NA,CASSRGPNTEAFF,TGTGCCAGTTCCAGAGGCCCGAACACTGAAGCTTTCTTT
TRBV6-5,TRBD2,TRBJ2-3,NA,CASSYGRLATDTQYF,TGTGCCAGCAGTTACGGGAGACTAGCCACAGATACGCAGTATTTT
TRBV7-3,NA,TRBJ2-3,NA,CASSLISSGRDTQYF,TGTGCCAGCAGCTTAATTAGTTCGGGGAGAGATACGCAGTATTTT
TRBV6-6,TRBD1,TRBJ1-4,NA,CASSPGQGDEKLFF,TGTGCCAGCAGTCCGGGACAGGGGGATGAAAAACTGTTTTTT
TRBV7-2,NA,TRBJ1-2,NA,CASSPETYYYGYTF,TGTGCCAGCAGCCCCGAAACGTACTACTATGGCTACACCTTC
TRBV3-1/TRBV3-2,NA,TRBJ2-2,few,CASSPFSGTNTGELFF,TGTGCCAGCAGCCCCTTCTCCGGGACGAACACCGGGGAGCTGTTTTTT
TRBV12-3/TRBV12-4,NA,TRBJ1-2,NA,CASSLPDNYGYTF,TGTGCCAGCAGTTTGCCAGATAACTATGGCTACACCTTC
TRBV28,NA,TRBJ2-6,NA,CASSLYARGASGANVLTF,TGTGCCAGCAGTTTATACGCCAGGGGAGCATCTGGGGCCAACGTCCTGACTTTC
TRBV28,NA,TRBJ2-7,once,CASSLNRGTRRQQYF,TGTGCCAGCAGTTTAAATCGAGGTACCAGGAGGCAGCAGTACTTC